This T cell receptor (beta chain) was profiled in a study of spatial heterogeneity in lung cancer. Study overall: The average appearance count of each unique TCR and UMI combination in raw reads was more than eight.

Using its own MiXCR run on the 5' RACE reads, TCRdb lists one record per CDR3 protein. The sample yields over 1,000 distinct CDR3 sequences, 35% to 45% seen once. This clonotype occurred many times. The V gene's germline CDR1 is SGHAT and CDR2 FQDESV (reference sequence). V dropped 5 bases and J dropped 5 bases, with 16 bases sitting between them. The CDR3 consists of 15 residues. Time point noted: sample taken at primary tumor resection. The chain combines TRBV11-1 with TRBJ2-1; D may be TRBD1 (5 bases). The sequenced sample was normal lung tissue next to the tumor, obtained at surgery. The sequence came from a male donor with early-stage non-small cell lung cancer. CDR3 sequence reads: CASSLGDRTHNEQFF. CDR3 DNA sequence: TGTGCCAGCAGCCTAGGGGATAGAACACACAATGAGCAGTTCTTC.